Sequencing of this T cell receptor beta chain was carried out in a study of T-cell memory formation after mild COVID-19. Whole-study findings and limits: Second-wave clones reaching peak frequency on day 37 lacked confirmed SARS-CoV-2 specificity. Some responding clones appeared in pre-infection memory, suggesting cross-reactive memory joined.

From the 5' RACE reads, TCRdb called clonotypes with MiXCR, one entry per CDR3 protein. The sample carries about half a million distinct CDR3 sequences, 15% to 20% recorded once. Trimming cost V 6 bases and J 0 bases, with 14 bases left between them. The CDR3 loop spans 15 amino acids. With respect to this clonotype: The antigen is not known.

The rearrangement links TRBV12-3 or TRBV12-4 to TRBJ1-2, with D unresolved. Sequenced material: PBMCs or a T cell subset sorted from them (not recorded which). The TCR was taken from an adult woman who had mild COVID-19 (a few samples of this study predate the infection). Cell type and time point are not known. The CDR3 spells CASSRPRLANYGYTF. CDR3 nucleotides: TGTGCCAGCAGCCGCCCTCGGTTAGCTAACTATGGCTACACCTTC.